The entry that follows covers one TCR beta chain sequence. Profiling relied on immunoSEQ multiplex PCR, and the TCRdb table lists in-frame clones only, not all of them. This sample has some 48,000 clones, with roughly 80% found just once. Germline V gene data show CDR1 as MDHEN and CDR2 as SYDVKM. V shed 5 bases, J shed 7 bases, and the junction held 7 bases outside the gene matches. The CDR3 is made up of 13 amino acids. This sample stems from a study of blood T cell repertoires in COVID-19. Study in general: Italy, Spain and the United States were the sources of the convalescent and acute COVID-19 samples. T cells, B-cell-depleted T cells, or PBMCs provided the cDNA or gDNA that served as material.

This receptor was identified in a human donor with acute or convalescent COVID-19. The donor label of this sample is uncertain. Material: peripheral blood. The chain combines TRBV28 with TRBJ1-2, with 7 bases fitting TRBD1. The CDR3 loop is CASSRPGGFGYTF. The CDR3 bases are TGTGCCAGCAGTAGGCCAGGGGGTTTTGGCTACACCTTC.